There are many counts of the clone carrying this T cell receptor beta chain. The antigen remains unidentified. Trimming stripped 2 bases from V and 6 bases from J, with 19 bases between. The CDR3 contains 16 residues. Germline CDR1 MNHEY, CDR2 SVGAGI. These data are taken from a study of regulatory T cells in long-lasting Graves disease. Study findings and constraints: The small sample size may have reduced accuracy. Persistent patients shared more public clonotypes (roughly 2,800) than new patients (just under 1,000).

Documented time point: persistent/refractory GD, antithyroid drugs over 5 years with positive TRAb. With RNA extracted from PBMCs as input, the TCR library was made. It was an endocrinology department in Xi'an, China, that provided the patients. Assembly of TCR beta libraries relied on iRepertoire HTBI primers together with Arm-PCR of CDR3 regions. TCRdb re-derived calls from the multiplex PCR reads in MiXCR, one entry per CDR3 protein. The sample includes almost 350,000 distinct CDR3 sequences, roughly a fifth of them seen just once. The TCR was taken from a female donor with Graves disease. The rearrangement uses TRBV6-5 and TRBJ2-5; either TRBD1 or TRBD2 may supply D (5 bases each). This specimen consisted of peripheral blood mononuclear cells (PBMCs), obtained when the disease was refractory, from a patient treated with antithyroid drugs. The CDR3 DNA reads as TGTGCCAGCAGTTACGCACGCTTTGAGGGGACGAAGACCCAGTACTTC. Translated, it gives CASSYARFEGTKTQYF.